This T cell receptor (beta chain) was captured in a study of cytomegalovirus exposure and HLA in healthy donors. Study observations and caveats: Apparent HLA restriction characterized most CMV-associated TCR beta chains in a later analysis. In a later analysis, common viral pathogens appeared linked to several of the most significant clusters.

Germline CDR1 WSHSY, CDR2 SAAADI. Trimming removed 2 bases from V and 2 bases from J; junction bases left unmatched: 5. The CDR3 has 15 residues. The PCR ran on 60 Vbeta and 13 Jbeta primers. Profiled with immunoSEQ multiplex PCR; TCRdb holds only in-frame clones, not every one. This sample carries about 120,000 clones, roughly 78% of them seen once, and the ten largest clones take 6% to 8%. To note about this clone: No antigen is known for it.

This clonotype was sampled from a middle-aged woman in good health and CMV-seronegative. Sequenced: PBMCs. The chain joins TRBV10-2 to TRBJ2-7, with 8 bases fitting TRBD2. The CDR3 region is CASSEVLAGAYEQYF. DNA for the CDR3: TGCGCCAGCAGTGAGGTCCTAGCGGGTGCCTACGAGCAGTACTTC.